This passage covers 20 T cell receptor beta chains from one sample sequenced in a study of identical twins. TCRdb reprocessed the 5' RACE reads with MiXCR, giving one entry per CDR3 protein. The repertoire has 300,000 or so distinct CDR3 sequences, roughly 9% of them found once; the top ten carry roughly 7%. This same sample was also taken into another study, of yellow fever vaccine responses in identical twins.

Sequencing input: CD8+ T cells sorted from blood. Receptor source: a young woman in good health.

This clonotype was detected a few times. The chain has TRBV29-1 and TRBJ2-7; 9 nucleotides line up with TRBD1. This CDR3 region has 14 residues. The germline gives CDR1 SQVTM, CDR2 ANQGSEA. Trimming at V came to 7 bases and at J to 5 bases, leaving 12 bases not matched to a gene. In nucleotides, the CDR3 is TGCAGCGCGGGGACAGGGCTAAGAGGCAACGAGCAGTACTTC. This encodes CSAGTGLRGNEQYF.

This clonotype turned up a few times. The V call is TRBV5-6, the J call TRBJ1-2, with a tentative D call TRBD1 (5 bases). The CDR3 extends over 15 amino acids. Germline V CDR1 and CDR2: SGHDT, YYEEEE. Trimming cost V 0 bases and J 8 bases, with 17 bases left between them. The CDR3 DNA sequence: TGTGCCAGCAGCTTGGAGGGACGGCTCCATGACGGCTACACCTTC. Protein: CASSLEGRLHDGYTF.

The chain couples TRBV19 to TRBJ2-7; D may be TRBD1 or TRBD2 (5 bases each). The V gene's germline CDR1 is LNHDA and CDR2 SQIVND (reference sequence). The CDR3 runs to 15 residues. Trimming cost V 1 base and J 5 bases, with 15 bases left between them. The CDR3 spells CASSIGAGSKDEQYF. The CDR3 coding sequence is TGTGCCAGTAGTATAGGGGCAGGGAGCAAGGACGAGCAGTACTTC.

This clonotype was recorded a few times. Here the CDR3 reads CASSQGRQSSYEQYF. The CDR3, as DNA: TGCGCCAGCAGCCAAGGTCGGCAGAGCTCCTACGAGCAGTACTTC. The V call is TRBV4-3, the J call TRBJ2-7; unclear D gene. The length of the CDR3 is 15 residues. V was clipped by 1 base and J by 0 bases, with 10 bases between them. The V gene's germline CDR1 is LGHNA and CDR2 YSLEER.

The chain couples TRBV12-3 or TRBV12-4 to TRBJ2-1; D is unresolved. Trimming removed 8 bases at V and 0 bases at J, with 11 bases between. This CDR3 is 14 amino acids long. The CDR3: CASVDRFSYNEQFF. CDR3 nucleotides: TGTGCCAGCGTCGATCGTTTCTCCTACAATGAGCAGTTCTTC.

This clonotype was detected only a few times. This sequence joins TRBV19 and TRBJ1-6; TRBD1 matches at 7 bases. The V gene end was trimmed by 6 bases and the J gene end by 7 bases; junction bases not matched to a gene: 6. Germline V gene sequence: CDR1 LNHDA, CDR2 SQIVND (reference sequence). The CDR3 covers 14 residues. CDR3 nucleotides: TGTGCCAGTAGCACCGGACAGGAAAATTCACCCCTCCACTTT. Protein: CASSTGQENSPLHF. Complete variable domain (other parts from reference TRBV19 and TRBJ1-6): DGGITQSPKYLFRKEGQNVTLSCEQNLNHDAMYWYRQDPGQGLRLIYYSQIVNDFQKGDIAEGYSVSREKKESFPLTVTSAQKNPTAFYLCASSTGQENSPLHFGNGTRLTVT.

This clonotype has only a few counts. The V call is TRBV29-1, the J call TRBJ2-3; 11 nucleotides align to TRBD2. The CDR3 contains 17 residues. Trimming took 1 base from V and 0 from J; bases not matched to a gene: 6. Per germline, CDR1 SQVTM and CDR2 ANQGSEA. The CDR3 reads CSVEVLGTSGSTDTQYF. Here the CDR3 DNA reads TGCAGCGTTGAAGTTTTAGGGACTAGCGGTAGCACAGATACGCAGTATTTT.

The chain is built from TRBV12-3 or TRBV12-4 and TRBJ1-2; a possible D gene is TRBD1 (6 bases). CDR3 length: 15 amino acids. V lost 10 bases and J 3 bases, leaving 21 bases between the germline ends. CDR3 coding DNA: TGTGCCACCCAGGACAGTGCCACTCCGGACTATGGCTACACCTTC. Its protein product is CATQDSATPDYGYTF.

This clonotype has at least ten counts. The rearrangement uses TRBV5-1 and TRBJ1-6, with D perhaps matching TRBD1 (5 bases). Germline CDR1 reads SGHRS; CDR2 reads YFSETQ. This CDR3 region has 14 residues. Trimming removed 1 base from V and 9 bases from J, with 11 bases in between. This CDR3 is CASSLSEGLSPLHF. The CDR3, as DNA: TGCGCCAGCAGCTTGAGCGAGGGGCTTTCACCCCTCCACTTT. Using reference TRBV5-1 and TRBJ1-6 for the parts outside the CDR3, the full variable domain is KAGVTQTPRYLIKTRGQQVTLSCSPISGHRSVSWYQQTPGQGLQFLFEYFSETQRNKGNFPGRFSGRQFSNSRSEMNVSTLELGDSALYLCASSLSEGLSPLHFGNGTRLTVT.

This sequence joins TRBV15 and TRBJ2-2, with no clear D. Per the germline V gene, CDR1 is LNHNV and CDR2 is YYDKDF (reference sequence). The CDR3 totals 14 residues. The ends were cut back, 0 bases at V and 4 bases at J, with 6 bases in the middle. CDR3 nucleotide sequence: TGTGCCACCAGCAGAGATCCGCCCACCGGGGAGCTGTTTTTT. Translation gives CATSRDPPTGELFF. Full variable domain (rest looked up from reference TRBV15 and TRBJ2-2): DAMVIQNPRYQVTQFGKPVTLSCSQTLNHNVMYWYQQKSSQAPKLLFHYYDKDFNNEADTPDNFQSRRPNTSFCFLDIRSPGLGDTAMYLCATSRDPPTGELFFGEGSRLTVL.

This clonotype occurred a few times. As DNA, the CDR3 is TGTGCCAGCAGTTTATATGGAGGGGTCAATGAGCAGTTCTTC. Protein sequence: CASSLYGGVNEQFF. The V call is TRBV12-3 or TRBV12-4, the J call TRBJ2-1; possible D gene TRBD2, 6 bases. There are 14 residues in the CDR3. V was pared by 2 bases and J by 6 bases, with 11 bases between.

This clonotype was picked up many times. The gene calls are TRBV20-1 and TRBJ2-7, with a tentative D call TRBD2 (6 bases). Trimming removed 5 bases from V and 4 bases from J, with 15 bases in between. This CDR3 has 13 residues. Germline CDR1 and CDR2: DFQATT and SNEGSKA (reference sequence). CDR3 sequence (DNA): TGCAGTGCTCCCGGGACTCGGATTTACGAGCAGTACTTC. It translates to CSAPGTRIYEQYF.

This clonotype was picked up many times. One junction end does not reproduce the germline sequence, and a read error may be involved. V and J are TRBV7-7 and TRBJ2-1; D perhaps matches TRBD2 (6 bases). Germline CDR1 is SSHAT and CDR2 is FNYEAQ (reference sequence). This CDR3 has 14 residues. The CDR3 is CASSFGGEDNEQFF. The DNA of the CDR3 is TGTGCTAGCAGCTTCGGAGGGGAGGACAATGAGCAGTTCTTC.

This clonotype was recorded many times. This chain joins TRBV4-1 and TRBJ1-5; D is ambiguous. The CDR3 sequence is 13 residues long. Germline CDR1 reads MGHRA; CDR2 reads YSYEKL. Trimming cost V 0 bases and J 5 bases, with 5 bases left between them. CDR3 amino acids: CASSQEIDQPQHF. In DNA form, the CDR3 reads TGCGCCAGCAGCCAAGAGATCGATCAGCCCCAGCATTTT.

This clonotype has only a few counts. The V and J genes are TRBV12-3 or TRBV12-4 and TRBJ2-2, with D perhaps given as TRBD1 or TRBD2 (5 bases each). The V end lost 5 bases, the J end lost 0 bases, and 13 bases lay between the germline ends. The CDR3 is 16 amino acids. The CDR3 nucleotides are TGTGCCAGCAGTGCTCCGGGACCAACGAACACCGGGGAGCTGTTTTTT. This encodes CASSAPGPTNTGELFF.

This clonotype was detected only a few times. The V gene is TRBV28, the J gene TRBJ1-5; possible D gene TRBD1, 5 bases. Between the trimmed V and J ends, which lost 6 bases and 5 bases, there was a span of 17 bases. This CDR3 is built from 15 residues. Per germline, CDR1 MDHEN and CDR2 SYDVKM. The CDR3 sequence: CASSDKTELYQPQHF. CDR3 bases: TGTGCCAGCAGCGATAAGACAGAGTTGTATCAGCCCCAGCATTTT.

This clonotype was observed a few times. The gene calls are TRBV14 and TRBJ2-7; D is uncertain. V lost 1 base and J 6 bases, leaving 10 bases between the germline ends. The CDR3 is 13 amino acids. Germline assignment: CDR1 SGHDN and CDR2 FVKESK. The CDR3 bases are TGTGCCAGCAGCCAAGTGGAGTTCGTCGAGCAGTACTTC. Protein sequence: CASSQVEFVEQYF.

This rearrangement joins TRBV20-1 to TRBJ2-1; 7 nucleotides line up with TRBD2. Germline V gene data show CDR1 as DFQATT and CDR2 as SNEGSKA (reference sequence). This CDR3 has 15 residues. Unmatched junction bases numbered 7, after V lost 5 bases and J lost 0 bases. The CDR3 sequence: CSAPWRGSSYNEQFF. As DNA, the CDR3 is TGCAGTGCTCCATGGCGGGGGAGCTCCTACAATGAGCAGTTCTTC.

The chain uses TRBV27 and TRBJ2-1, with TRBD1 as a possible D gene (5 bases). The CDR3 has 15 residues. Trimming took off 5 bases at V and 2 bases at J, with 13 bases between the two ends. Germline V lookup: CDR1 MNHEY, CDR2 SMNVEV (reference sequence). CDR3 residues: CASSLPGWAYNEQFF. CDR3 nucleotides: TGTGCCAGCAGTCTACCAGGGTGGGCCTACAATGAGCAGTTCTTC.

This clonotype has more than one count but fewer than ten. This chain links TRBV9 with TRBJ2-5, with D possibly matching TRBD2 (6 bases). The CDR3 has 17 residues. The V end lost 3 bases, the J end lost 2 bases, and 20 bases lay between the germline ends. In germline, CDR1 is SGDLS, CDR2 YYNGEE. In DNA form, the CDR3 reads TGTGCCAGCAGCGCCCGGGACTTGCTCCAGCAGCAAGAGACCCAGTACTTC. Encoded protein: CASSARDLLQQQETQYF.